This record looks at one T cell receptor beta chain sequence and its context. Its specificity is not known. The germline V gene encodes CDR1 MNHEY and CDR2 SMNVEV (reference sequence). J lost 2 bases, V lost 5 bases, and 4 bases had no gene match. This CDR3 contains 15 residues. Treatment given: oral pan-JAK inhibitor, 5-10 mg twice daily. As the sequencing template, cDNA was produced by extracting RNA and reverse transcribing it. The method was immunoSEQ multiplex PCR; TCRdb's version includes in-frame clones alone and lacks a portion of them. The sample has 150,000 to 250,000 clones, approximately 56% seen once; the top ten hold 3% to 4%. This specimen belongs to a study of CD8+ T cells in alopecia areata. Whole-study findings and limits: It was observed that many expanded lesional clones persisted in scalp and blood during tofacitinib.

This clonotype originated in a human donor with alopecia areata. The chain recombines TRBV27 with TRBJ1-2; TRBD1 agrees at 11 bases. The specimen comprised CD4+ T cells sorted from blood, sampled at week 4, from a patient treated with tofacitinib. CDR3 bases: TGTGCCAGCAGTCCCCGGGACAGGGGGAACTATGGCTACACCTTC. Its translation is CASSPRDRGNYGYTF.